One and the same sample provided the 21 T cell receptor beta chains below, sequenced in a study of T cells in women clearing cervical HPV infection. TCRdb's table, derived via immunoSEQ multiplex PCR, lists solely in-frame clones and lacks some. The repertoire table contains under 50,000 clones. The sequenced sample consisted of blood buffy coat. These receptors all come from a woman between 18 and 70 years old with a cervical HPV16 infection that either progressed to CIN3+ or cleared (not recorded which).

Note on this clone: The sequenced fragment ends 3 residues before the CDR3 boundary, so the rest is inferred from the germline J gene. V and J are TRBV5-1 and TRBJ2-5; D may be TRBD1 (5 bases). Germline CDR1 SGHRS, CDR2 YFSETQ. The CDR3 consists of 13 residues. The covered CDR3 bases are TGCGCCAGCAGCTTGAGCAGGGCAGATACC. It encodes CASSLSRADT. The full-length CDR3 reads as CASSLSRADTQYF.

Concerning this clone: The CDR3 end lies 3 residues beyond the end of the read and is filled in from the germline J gene. The rearrangement links TRBV6-2 or TRBV6-3 to TRBJ2-1; 13 bases align to TRBD2. Unmatched junction bases numbered 2, after V lost 6 bases and J lost 6 bases. Germline V gives CDR1 MNHEY, CDR2 SVGEGT. The CDR3 is made up of 14 amino acids. The covered CDR3 bases are TGTGCCAGCAGCAGACTAGCGGGAGGCAATGAG. Amino acid sequence: CASSRLAGGNE. From start to end, the CDR3 is CASSRLAGGNEQFF.

Notes on this clone: The read halts 3 residues ahead of the CDR3 end, with the missing end drawn from the germline J gene. The V and J genes are TRBV30 and TRBJ1-3; TRBD1 is a possible D gene (6 bases). CDR3 length equals 15 residues. Germline V gene sequence: CDR1 GTSNPN, CDR2 SVGIG (reference sequence). The germline V and J ends were trimmed by 0 bases and 4 bases, with 13 bases remaining between them. The CDR3 bases that were read are TGTGCCTGGAGTGTACGGGGGGGGCCCGGAAACACC. Translating it yields CAWSVRGGPGNT. The full CDR3 is CAWSVRGGPGNTIYF. The entire variable domain, with the rest obtained from reference TRBV30 and TRBJ1-3, is as follows: SQTIHQWPATLVQPVGSPLSLECTVEGTSNPNLYWYRQAAGRGLQLLFYSVGIGQISSEVPQNLSASRPQDRQFILSSKKLLLSDSGFYLCAWSVRGGPGNTIYFGEGSWLTVV.

About this clone itself: The sequenced fragment ends 3 residues before the CDR3 boundary, so the rest is inferred from the germline J gene. The rearrangement uses TRBV2 and TRBJ2-1, with a possible D match to TRBD1 (5 bases). The CDR3 is made up of 14 amino acids. In germline, CDR1 is SNHLY, CDR2 FYNNEI. With 3 bases removed from V and 6 bases from J, the gap between germline ends came to 12 bases. CDR3 loop: CASSEAGLGNEQFF. The part of the CDR3 DNA that was read is TGTGCCAGCAGTGAGGCAGGGCTCGGCAATGAG.

For this clone: The read comes to an end 3 residues before the CDR3 does, leaving the germline J gene to fill in the end. The chain couples TRBV19 to TRBJ1-2; D might be TRBD1 (6 bases). This CDR3 is 15 amino acids long. Germline CDR1 LNHDA, CDR2 SQIVND (reference sequence). The DNA read from the CDR3 is TGTGCCAGTAGTCCTTATCCCCAGGGGACGAGTGAC. This encodes CASSPYPQGTSD. The full CDR3 sequence reads CASSPYPQGTSDYTF.

Of note for this clone: The read comes to an end 3 residues before the CDR3 does, leaving the germline J gene to fill in the end. V usage is TRBV5-1 and J usage is TRBJ2-7, with 8 bases aligning to TRBD2. CDR1 is SGHRS and CDR2 is YFSETQ in the germline V gene. The ends lost 2 bases at V and 1 base at J; junction bases unmatched: 2. The CDR3 length is 14 residues. CDR3 sequence reads: CASSFTSGSYEQYF. The CDR3 bases that were read are TGCGCCAGCAGCTTTACTAGCGGATCCTACGAG.

Of note for this clone: The read gets to within 3 residues of the CDR3 end, and the germline J gene fills in the rest. The rearrangement links TRBV20-1 to TRBJ2-1; 7 bases match TRBD2. Germline V gene lookup returns CDR1 DFQATT and CDR2 SNEGSKA (reference sequence). This CDR3 is built from 14 residues. The ends lost 1 base at V and 6 bases at J; junction bases unmatched: 6. The chain's CDR3 is CSARGGGGFNEQFF. The DNA read from the CDR3 is TGCAGTGCTAGAGGTGGGGGGGGATTCAATGAG.

Concerning this clone: The read comes to an end 3 residues before the CDR3 does, leaving the germline J gene to fill in the end. This chain connects TRBV5-1 to TRBJ2-2; 7 positions agree with TRBD1. Per the germline V gene, CDR1 is SGHRS and CDR2 is YFSETQ. The CDR3 is 15 residues long. After removal of 3 bases from V and 5 bases from J, the junction contained 7 bases not matched to a gene. CDR3 loop: CASSSGQDITGELFF. CDR3 DNA, as far as it was read: TGCGCCAGCAGCTCCGGACAGGATATTACCGGGGAG.

Details on this clone: The CDR3 end is not reached by the read, which stops 3 residues before it; the germline J gene fills it in. The rearrangement links TRBV23-1 to TRBJ1-2; D gene uncertain. TRBV23-1 is annotated as an ORF whose role is uncertain. The CDR3 has 17 residues. With 10 bases removed from V and 7 bases from J, the gap between germline ends came to 31 bases. Incomplete CDR3 DNA: TGCGCCACCGCGGTGTCGTTCCATCCCTCTCGTGACTGTGGC. Translating it yields CATAVSFHPSRDCG. The CDR3 reads in full as CATAVSFHPSRDCGYTF.

On this clone: The CDR3 end falls 3 residues outside the read, so it is completed with the germline J gene. The chain couples TRBV7-6 to TRBJ1-4; D may be TRBD1 (6 bases). This CDR3 has 15 residues. Germline V gene lookup returns CDR1 SGHVS and CDR2 FNYEAQ. The ends were cut back, 1 base at V and 7 bases at J, with 13 bases in the middle. The part of the CDR3 DNA that was read is TGTGCCAGCAGCTTAGGCCAGGGGATAGGTGAAAAA. It specifies CASSLGQGIGEK. The complete CDR3 reads CASSLGQGIGEKLFF.

For this clone: With the read ending 3 residues before the CDR3 end, the germline J gene is used to fill in that end. The rearrangement joins TRBV5-1 to TRBJ2-1; the match to TRBD1 covers 8 bases. Germline V CDR1 and CDR2: SGHRS, YFSETQ. The CDR3 spans 15 residues. Trimming took 3 bases from V and 3 from J; bases not matched to a gene: 5. The DNA read from the CDR3 is TGCGCCAGCAGCTGGACAGGGAGTGGCTACAATGAG. Amino acids: CASSWTGSGYNE. The full CDR3 protein reads CASSWTGSGYNEQFF.

Worth noting for this clone: The read comes to an end 3 residues before the CDR3 does, leaving the germline J gene to fill in the end. The chain couples TRBV7-8 to TRBJ1-1; 8 bases agree with TRBD1. CDR3 length equals 15 residues. Germline V gives CDR1 SGHVS, CDR2 FQNEAQ. V lost 4 bases, J lost 0 bases, and 4 bases stayed unmatched. The CDR3 loop reads CASSSRQGMNTEAFF. The CDR3 bases that were read are TGTGCCAGCAGCTCCCGACAGGGGATGAACACTGAA.

A note on this clone: The read finishes 3 residues shy of the CDR3 end, and the germline J gene is used to complete it. The rearrangement uses TRBV19 and TRBJ1-2; possibly TRBD1 for D (6 bases). This CDR3 contains 13 residues. CDR1 LNHDA and CDR2 SQIVND come from the germline V gene (reference sequence). V was clipped by 7 bases and J by 4 bases, with 13 bases between them. CDR3 region: CASIQTGSYGYTF. The part of the CDR3 DNA that was read is TGTGCCAGTATCCAAACAGGGAGCTATGGC.

As regards this clone: The read finishes 3 residues shy of the CDR3 end, and the germline J gene is used to complete it. The chain has TRBV5-1 and TRBJ1-1; D is uncertain. Per the germline V gene, CDR1 is SGHRS and CDR2 is YFSETQ. The V and J ends lost 4 bases and 6 bases respectively, with 16 bases between them. CDR3 length: 14 residues. Incomplete CDR3 DNA: TGCGCCAGCAGCCCACTGAGAGGGCAGCCTGAA. This gives the protein CASSPLRGQPE. The whole CDR3 region reads CASSPLRGQPEAFF.

To note about this clone: The read falls 3 residues short of the CDR3 end, and the missing part is taken from the germline J gene. The chain employs TRBV18 and TRBJ2-4; a possible D gene is TRBD1 (5 bases). Germline CDR1 is KGHSH and CDR2 is LQKENI. The CDR3 contains 16 residues. V was trimmed by 3 bases and J by 3 bases, leaving 15 bases between them. The CDR3 is CASSPSDSSNKNIQYF. The covered CDR3 bases are TGTGCCAGCTCACCGAGTGACAGCTCTAACAAAAACATT.

In regard to this clone: The read ends 3 residues early relative to the CDR3; the germline J gene fills the gap. The chain has TRBV19 and TRBJ1-2; maybe TRBD1 (6 bases). Trimming took off 5 bases at V and 2 bases at J, with 12 bases between the two ends. The CDR3 contains 14 residues. Germline V lookup: CDR1 LNHDA, CDR2 SQIVND (reference sequence). CDR3 in amino acids: CASSVTGANYGYTF. Partial CDR3 DNA: TGTGCCAGTAGTGTGACAGGAGCAAACTATGGC.

As for this clone: The CDR3 end lies 3 residues beyond the end of the read and is filled in from the germline J gene. This sequence joins TRBV7-3 and TRBJ1-4; weak D call: TRBD1 (6 bases). This CDR3 is 13 amino acids long. Germline V gene data show CDR1 as SGHTA and CDR2 as FQGTGA. CDR3 protein: CASSQGPNSPLFF. CDR3 DNA, as far as it was read: TGTGCCAGCAGCCAGGGGCCCAATTCACCA.

Note on this clone: The sequence runs out 3 residues before the end of the CDR3; the remainder is reconstructed from the germline J gene. The rearrangement joins TRBV7-2 to TRBJ2-7, with TRBD2 matching 12 bases. V lost 6 bases and J lost 2; bases outside the gene matches: 2. The CDR3 has 14 amino acids. Germline V gene lookup returns CDR1 SGHTA and CDR2 FQGNSA. CDR3 DNA (partial): TGTGCCAGCAGTAGACTAGCGGGAGCCTACGAG. Translated, it gives CASSRLAGAYE. The full CDR3 reads CASSRLAGAYEQYF.

The CDR3 reads CASSGQGHRYGYTF. The CDR3 DNA, read in part, is TGTGCCAGCAGTGGACAGGGCCACCGCTATGGC. The chain recombines TRBV2 with TRBJ1-2; 7 bases agree with TRBD1. The read is 3 residues too short to cover the CDR3 end, so that end is filled in from the germline J gene. Germline V gene lookup returns CDR1 SNHLY and CDR2 FYNNEI. The CDR3 is 14 residues long. Germline trimming cut 4 bases from V and 4 bases from J; bases unmatched to any gene: 6.

In the case of this clone: The CDR3 end falls 3 residues outside the read, so it is completed with the germline J gene. J is TRBJ2-2 and V is TRBV7-9, with 9 bases fitting TRBD1. Germline V gene sequence: CDR1 SEHNR, CDR2 FQNEAQ (reference sequence). The CDR3 runs to 14 residues. The CDR3 bases that were read are TGTGCCAGCAGACTACAGGGGGCGTATGAAAAG. It translates to CASRLQGAYEK. The CDR3 in its entirety is CASRLQGAYEKLFF.

About this clone itself: The read halts 3 residues ahead of the CDR3 end, with the missing end drawn from the germline J gene. V gene TRBV6-1 combines with J gene TRBJ2-2, with 8 bases aligning to TRBD1. Looked up from germline, CDR1 is MNHNS and CDR2 is SASEGT. This CDR3 comprises 15 residues. Losses at the gene ends were 1 base for V and 6 bases for J; bases not matched to a gene: 4. CDR3: CASSEEAGGAGELFF. CDR3 bases read: TGTGCCAGCAGTGAAGAGGCAGGGGGCGCCGGGGAG.